This T cell receptor (beta chain) is from a study of T-cell reconstitution after alpha-beta-depleted transplantation in children. The authors prepared the TCRbeta library with unique molecular identifiers. TCRdb fed the PCR reads into MiXCR, producing one record per CDR3 protein. The sample lists some 830,000 distinct CDR3 sequences; about 16% were seen once. Note on this clonotype: Its antigen is currently unknown.

Findings and caveats of the study: Expanded graft clones, several hundred of them, were reportedly the source of alpha-beta T cells about two months after transplant. A year post-transplant, T-cell counts and diversity derived mostly from newly produced T cells. In some patients, recipient T cells and intrathymic progenitors surviving conditioning explained high day-60 diversity.

The source material was PBMCs, mostly from graft donor cells, sampled 360 days after TCRalphabeta/CD19-depleted stem cell transplant. The clonotype originates from a male patient under 18 who had a stem cell transplant for acute lymphoblastic leukemia, so the T cells may come from the graft donor.

In DNA form, the CDR3 reads TGCGCCAGCAGTCCCACTGAGGGCTCCCGGGCTTTCTTT. This gives the protein CASSPTEGSRAFF. The chain recombines TRBV5-1 with TRBJ1-1, with unresolved D. The CDR3 is 13 amino acids. Trimming took 5 bases from V and 11 from J, leaving 19 bases between them. Germline CDR1 reads SGHRS; CDR2 reads YFSETQ.